These 32 T cell receptor beta chains originate from one sample sequenced in a study of long-term antiretroviral therapy in people with HIV. Running of the v3.0 immunoSEQ assay took place at survey level. The protocol was immunoSEQ multiplex PCR, while the TCRdb copy is restricted to in-frame clones and leaves out a portion. Among approximately 24,000 clones, 81% were seen once, and the ten largest hold about a sixth. The specimen was unsorted PBMCs, collected at the start of antiretroviral therapy, before treatment. The source of these receptors is a woman between 18 and 29 years old with HIV.

This chain links TRBV27 with TRBJ1-5; D is unclear. V lost 5 bases and J lost 0, with 8 bases in between. The V gene's germline CDR1 is MNHEY and CDR2 SMNVEV (reference sequence). The CDR3 is 14 residues long. CDR3: CASSLQSSNQPQHF. The CDR3 DNA reads TGTGCCAGCAGTCTCCAGAGTAGCAATCAGCCCCAGCATTTT.

The genes are TRBV6-5 and TRBJ2-5; D is ambiguous. CDR3 length: 14 amino acids. Trimming took off 5 bases at V and 5 bases at J, with 15 bases between the two ends. Germline values: CDR1 MNHEY, CDR2 SVGAGI. This CDR3 is CASSRLGVGETQYF. The CDR3 bases are TGTGCCAGCAGTCGGCTAGGCGTAGGCGAGACCCAGTACTTC.

This chain links TRBV6-6 with TRBJ2-7; possible D gene TRBD1, 5 bases. There are 13 residues in the CDR3. The V end was cut by 2 bases, the J end by 2 bases, with 7 bases between. Germline lookup yields CDR1 MNHNY and CDR2 SVGAGI (reference sequence). CDR3 bases: TGTGCCAGCAGTTACCAGGGCACCTACGAGCAGTACTTC. Protein: CASSYQGTYEQYF.

The CDR3 loop reads CASSKTGTDNEQFF. The DNA of the CDR3 is TGTGCCAGCAGCAAGACCGGGACTGACAATGAGCAGTTCTTC. The rearrangement uses TRBV5-6 and TRBJ2-1; D is possibly TRBD2 (6 bases). V lost 4 bases and J lost 5, with 13 bases in between. This CDR3 is built from 14 residues. Germline CDR1 reads SGHDT; CDR2 reads YYEEEE. The full variable domain, its missing parts supplied by reference TRBV5-6 and TRBJ2-1, is DAGVTQSPTHLIKTRGQQVTLRCSPKSGHDTVSWYQQALGQGPQFIFQYYEEEERQRGNFPDRFSGHQFPNYSSELNVNALLLGDSALYLCASSKTGTDNEQFFGPGTRLTVL.

This clone was counted only a few times. This rearrangement joins TRBV2 to TRBJ2-7, with 9 bases aligning to TRBD1. Germline assignment: CDR1 SNHLY and CDR2 FYNNEI. This CDR3 contains 15 residues. J lost 0 bases, V lost 5 bases, and 5 bases had no gene match. The CDR3 DNA reads TGTGCCAGCAGTCCCGACAGGGGGAGCTCCTACGAGCAGTACTTC. Residues: CASSPDRGSSYEQYF.

This clone was picked up a small number of times. This rearrangement joins TRBV20-1 to TRBJ1-1; D not resolved. V was trimmed by 8 bases and J by 13 bases, leaving 20 bases between them. Germline CDR1 reads DFQATT; CDR2 reads SNEGSKA (reference sequence). CDR3 size: 11 residues. CDR3 residues: CSITDPRRGFF. The CDR3 nucleotides are TGCAGTATTACGGACCCGAGGAGAGGTTTCTTT.

V is TRBV28 and J is TRBJ2-5; tentatively, D is TRBD1 (5 bases). The CDR3 is 14 residues long. The germline CDR1 and CDR2 sequences are MDHEN and SYDVKM. V was clipped by 5 bases and J by 0 bases, with 10 bases between them. CDR3 sequence reads: CASSPDSDQETQYF. In nucleotides, the CDR3 is TGTGCCAGCAGTCCCGACAGTGACCAAGAGACCCAGTACTTC.

The chain uses TRBV7-9 and TRBJ1-1, with a tentative D call TRBD1 (5 bases). Trimming removed 6 bases at V and 10 bases at J, with 15 bases between. The germline V gene has CDR1 SEHNR and CDR2 FQNEAQ (reference sequence). This CDR3 comprises 12 residues. This chain's CDR3 is CASRLAGSGAFF. CDR3 DNA: TGTGCCAGCAGGCTGGCAGGGAGTGGAGCTTTCTTT.

The chain links TRBV29-1 to TRBJ2-7; the D is unclear. V was trimmed by 7 bases and J by 2 bases, leaving 15 bases between them. The CDR3 is made up of 13 amino acids. Germline-derived CDR1 and CDR2 are SQVTM and ANQGSEA. CDR3 in amino acids: CSAVSIKTYEQYF. As DNA, the CDR3 is TGCAGCGCCGTATCAATTAAAACCTACGAGCAGTACTTC.

This clone was counted only a few times. The chain joins TRBV29-1 to TRBJ1-3; no reliable D call. Germline CDR1 reads SQVTM; CDR2 reads ANQGSEA. The CDR3 is 16 residues long. Trimming took off 4 bases at V and 0 bases at J, with 16 bases between the two ends. The CDR3: CSVVVHGASSGNTIYF. CDR3 DNA sequence: TGCAGCGTTGTGGTCCATGGCGCCAGCTCTGGAAACACCATATATTTT. The complete variable domain, with remaining parts taken from reference TRBV29-1 and TRBJ1-3, reads SAVISQKPSRDICQRGTSLTIQCQVDSQVTMMFWYRQQPGQSLTLIATANQGSEATYESGFVIDKFPISRPNLTFSTLTVSNMSPEDSSIYLCSVVVHGASSGNTIYFGEGSWLTVV.

There are a few counts of this clone. The rearrangement links TRBV10-3 to TRBJ2-1, with D perhaps TRBD1 or TRBD2 (5 bases each). CDR3 length: 14 residues. CDR1 and CDR2 from the germline V gene are ENHRY and SYGVKD. V lost 4 bases to trimming and J lost 5 bases, with 12 bases between them. CDR3: CAISGLGTNNEQFF. The CDR3 coding sequence is TGTGCCATCAGTGGGCTCGGGACGAACAATGAGCAGTTCTTC.

A single count supports this clone. The J gene is TRBJ2-2, the V gene TRBV28; 9 bases are shared with TRBD1. From germline, CDR1 is MDHEN and CDR2 SYDVKM. CDR3 size: 13 residues. Losses at the gene ends were 6 bases for V and 5 bases for J; bases not matched to a gene: 1. The CDR3 bases are TGTGCCAGCAGGACAGGGGGAACCGGGGAGCTGTTTTTT. This gives the protein CASRTGGTGELFF.

This clone has only one observation. V usage is TRBV6-6 and J usage is TRBJ2-1; D gene unclear. The CDR3 has 13 residues. Germline values: CDR1 MNHNY, CDR2 SVGAGI (reference sequence). V lost 7 bases, J lost 3 bases, and 10 bases lay in between. CDR3 loop: CASTLSVYNEQFF. For the CDR3, the DNA is TGTGCCAGCACCCTAAGCGTCTACAATGAGCAGTTCTTC.

V gene TRBV5-4 combines with J gene TRBJ2-1, with D unclear. The V gene's germline CDR1 is SGHNT and CDR2 YYREEE (reference sequence). The ends were cut back, 3 bases at V and 8 bases at J, with 6 bases in the middle. CDR3 length: 11 residues. Here the CDR3 reads CASSSEYEQFF. The CDR3 DNA reads TGTGCCAGCAGCTCGGAGTATGAGCAGTTCTTC.

This clone was seen only once. V and J are TRBV29-1 and TRBJ2-1; maybe TRBD2 (5 bases). CDR1 and CDR2 from the germline V gene are SQVTM and ANQGSEA. Between the trimmed V and J ends, which lost 4 bases and 10 bases, there was a span of 14 bases. This CDR3 comprises 12 residues. CDR3 sequence: CSVVGGGSEQFF. DNA of the CDR3: TGCAGCGTTGTTGGAGGCGGTAGCGAGCAGTTCTTC.

This chain connects TRBV19 to TRBJ2-7, with 8 bases fitting TRBD1. The CDR3 runs to 13 residues. J was trimmed by 3 bases and V by 10 bases; bases with no gene match: 8. Germline CDR1 reads LNHDA; CDR2 reads SQIVND (reference sequence). The CDR3 DNA reads as TGTGCCACCCGACAGGGGAAGGGCTACGAGCAGTACTTC. It encodes CATRQGKGYEQYF.

The chain carries TRBV9 and TRBJ1-2; D gene uncertain. The germline CDR1 and CDR2 sequences are SGDLS and YYNGEE. V was pared by 3 bases and J by 4 bases, with 16 bases between. The CDR3 extends over 15 amino acids. The CDR3 reads CASSGSKGVSYGYTF. The CDR3 DNA follows: TGTGCCAGCAGCGGGTCAAAGGGAGTGAGCTATGGCTACACCTTC.

The chain combines TRBV7-9 with TRBJ2-3; 14 bases fit TRBD2. V was clipped by 5 bases and J by 2 bases; unmatched bases: 9. Germline loops: CDR1 SEHNR, CDR2 FQNEAQ (reference sequence). The CDR3 spans 18 residues. CDR3: CASSPRLAGGRNTDTQYF. The CDR3 DNA follows: TGTGCCAGCAGCCCCCGACTAGCGGGGGGGCGGAACACAGATACGCAGTATTTT.

This chain connects TRBV5-6 to TRBJ2-2; the D gene is possibly TRBD2 (6 bases). The V and J ends lost 0 bases and 1 base respectively, with 7 bases between them. This CDR3 has 15 amino acids. Per germline, CDR1 SGHDT and CDR2 YYEEEE. The CDR3 DNA follows: TGTGCCAGCAGCTTGGAAGCGGGGAACACCGGGGAGCTGTTTTTT. It is translated as CASSLEAGNTGELFF.

This clone occurred a few times. The chain has TRBV27 and TRBJ2-5; TRBD2 aligns across 7 bases. The CDR3 covers 14 residues. Germline CDR1 MNHEY, CDR2 SMNVEV (reference sequence). Trimming at V came to 7 bases and at J to 0 bases, leaving 5 bases not matched to a gene. CDR3 bases: TGTGCCAGCATGGGGGGGAAGTACCAAGAGACCCAGTACTTC. Encoded protein: CASMGGKYQETQYF.

The chain links TRBV28 to TRBJ2-7; 11 bases map to TRBD2. The CDR3 has 14 amino acids. The V segment lost 2 bases and the J segment 4 bases; nucleotides outside the gene matches: 1. CDR1 is MDHEN, CDR2 SYDVKM, per germline. CDR3 coding DNA: TGTGCCAGCAGTTTAAGACTAGCGGGATACGAGCAGTACTTC. Translating it yields CASSLRLAGYEQYF.

This clone showed up just a few times. The CDR3 region is CASSVSAINTEAFF. The CDR3 DNA sequence: TGCGCCAGCAGCGTGTCAGCGATTAACACTGAAGCTTTCTTT. The gene calls are TRBV10-2 and TRBJ1-1; D is unclear. Germline lookup yields CDR1 WSHSY and CDR2 SAAADI. The CDR3 covers 14 residues. Trimming removed 6 bases from V and 2 bases from J, with 13 bases in between.

V and J are TRBV7-4 and TRBJ2-2; 14 bases are shared with TRBD2. Germline loops: CDR1 SGHVT, CDR2 SQSDAQ. Unmatched junction bases numbered 10, after V lost 7 bases and J lost 3 bases. This CDR3 has 18 residues. This chain's CDR3 is CASIQPGLAGEDTGELFF. The CDR3 DNA follows: TGTGCCAGCATCCAACCGGGACTAGCGGGAGAGGACACCGGGGAGCTGTTTTTT.

This clone has only one observation. The V and J genes are TRBV29-1 and TRBJ2-4; either TRBD1 or TRBD2 may fit D (5 bases each). CDR3 length equals 13 residues. The V end was cut by 7 bases, the J end by 3 bases, with 13 bases between. Germline CDR1 and CDR2: SQVTM and ANQGSEA. CDR3 nucleotides: TGCAGCGGCGCAACGGGGCTCAAAAACATTCAGTACTTC. Translated: CSGATGLKNIQYF. Variable domain in full (rest from reference TRBV29-1 and TRBJ2-4): SAVISQKPSRDICQRGTSLTIQCQVDSQVTMMFWYRQQPGQSLTLIATANQGSEATYESGFVIDKFPISRPNLTFSTLTVSNMSPEDSSIYLCSGATGLKNIQYFGAGTRLSVL.

The J gene is TRBJ2-7, the V gene TRBV4-3, with 7 bases that match TRBD2. The CDR3 contains 17 residues. V was pared by 0 bases and J by 7 bases, with 15 bases of the junction left unmatched. The germline gives CDR1 LGHNA, CDR2 YSLEER. CDR3: CASSQDKSSGPLGEQYF. In nucleotides, the CDR3 is TGCGCCAGCAGCCAAGATAAGTCTAGCGGACCTCTGGGGGAGCAGTACTTC.

The chain uses TRBV6-5 and TRBJ1-1; D uncertain. Looked up from germline, CDR1 is MNHEY and CDR2 is SVGAGI. Between the trimmed V and J ends, which lost 0 bases and 4 bases, there was a span of 12 bases. This CDR3 is 15 amino acids long. CDR3 in DNA: TGTGCCAGCAGTTACTCACGGGTGGACGGCACTGAAGCTTTCTTT. Its protein is CASSYSRVDGTEAFF.

V and J are TRBV6-1 and TRBJ2-2; D gene uncertain. Germline V gene sequence: CDR1 MNHNS, CDR2 SASEGT. There are 12 residues in the CDR3. V was pared by 10 bases and J by 4 bases, with 10 bases between. In DNA form, the CDR3 reads TGTGCCACCTCTTGGGTCACCGGGGAGCTGTTTTTT. It codes for CATSWVTGELFF.

The genes are TRBV10-3 and TRBJ1-1; possible D gene TRBD1, 5 bases. This CDR3 has 13 amino acids. Germline assignment: CDR1 ENHRY and CDR2 SYGVKD. V lost 0 bases to trimming and J lost 4 bases, with 6 bases between them. The CDR3 loop reads CAISESGTTEAFF. The CDR3 DNA sequence: TGTGCCATCAGTGAGTCCGGGACCACTGAAGCTTTCTTT.

J is TRBJ1-1 and V is TRBV19; 7 bases agree with TRBD1. The V gene's germline CDR1 is LNHDA and CDR2 SQIVND (reference sequence). The V and J ends lost 2 bases and 1 base, in that order; junction bases with no gene match: 1. The CDR3 has 14 amino acids. Written as DNA, the CDR3 is TGTGCCAGTAGTATACAGGGGGGGAACACTGAAGCTTTCTTT. This encodes CASSIQGGNTEAFF.

This clone was found a few times. The rearrangement uses TRBV7-2 and TRBJ2-2, with D possibly being TRBD1 (5 bases). The CDR3 has 14 residues. V lost 3 bases to trimming and J lost 4 bases, with 9 bases between them. CDR1 SGHTA and CDR2 FQGNSA come from the germline V gene. The CDR3, as DNA: TGTGCCAGCAGCTTCTTAAGGGGCACCGGGGAGCTGTTTTTT. It yields the protein CASSFLRGTGELFF.

In this sample, this clone turned up once. This sequence joins TRBV9 and TRBJ2-7; D may be TRBD2 (5 bases). With 4 bases removed from V and 7 bases from J, the gap between germline ends came to 15 bases. The CDR3 is made up of 13 amino acids. Germline V CDR1 and CDR2: SGDLS, YYNGEE. CDR3 region: CASSFRAGDEQYF. For the CDR3, the DNA is TGTGCCAGCAGCTTTCGGGCCGGGGATGAGCAGTACTTC.

The chain uses TRBV11-2 and TRBJ2-5; D assignment may be TRBD1 or TRBD2 (5 bases each). V shed 5 bases and J shed 1 base, with 17 bases lying between them. The germline V gene encodes CDR1 SGHAT and CDR2 FQNNGV. The CDR3 contains 16 residues. The CDR3 spells CASSTLTGAPQETQYF. In DNA form, the CDR3 reads TGTGCCAGCAGCACATTGACCGGGGCCCCCCAAGAGACCCAGTACTTC.